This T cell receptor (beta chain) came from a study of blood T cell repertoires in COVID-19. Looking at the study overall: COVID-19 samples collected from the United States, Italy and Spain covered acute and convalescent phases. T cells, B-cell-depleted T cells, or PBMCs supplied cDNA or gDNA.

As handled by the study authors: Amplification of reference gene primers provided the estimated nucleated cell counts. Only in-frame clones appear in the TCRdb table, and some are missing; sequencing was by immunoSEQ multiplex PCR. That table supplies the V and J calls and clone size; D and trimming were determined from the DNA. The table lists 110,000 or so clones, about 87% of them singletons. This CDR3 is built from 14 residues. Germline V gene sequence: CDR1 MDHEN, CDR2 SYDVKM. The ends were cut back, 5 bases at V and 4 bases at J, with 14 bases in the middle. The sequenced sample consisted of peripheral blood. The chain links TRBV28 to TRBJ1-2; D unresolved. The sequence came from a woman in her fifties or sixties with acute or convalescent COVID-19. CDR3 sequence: CASSPNPNSYGYTF. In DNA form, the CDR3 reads TGTGCCAGCAGTCCCAACCCTAATTCCTATGGCTACACCTTC.